This T cell receptor (beta chain) derives from a study of Ad26.COV2.S vaccination and SARS-CoV-2 variants. Germline V lookup: CDR1 MNHEY, CDR2 SVGAGI. The CDR3 totals 13 residues. V lost 4 bases to trimming and J lost 6 bases, with 10 bases between them. Many counts were recorded for this clone. This table comes from immunoSEQ multiplex PCR, and its TCRdb copy is limited to in-frame clones, with some not included. Seen here are about 350,000 clones, about nine tenths observed once, and the top ten hold around 6.6%. As to treatment: around 19 received Ad26.COV2.S at low or high dose, single or two shots; five or six received placebo; per-sample allocation not given. Sampling happened 63 days after the first vaccine or placebo injection.

The receptor was isolated from a person between 18 and 65 years old who received the Ad26.COV2.S COVID-19 vaccine or a placebo. Specimen: peripheral blood, collected in a trial of Ad26.COV2.S vaccine versus placebo. The V call is TRBV6-5, the J call TRBJ1-5; no clear D gene. The CDR3 is CASSLMVGQPQHF. The CDR3 nucleotides read TGTGCCAGCAGTTTGATGGTTGGTCAGCCCCAGCATTTT.